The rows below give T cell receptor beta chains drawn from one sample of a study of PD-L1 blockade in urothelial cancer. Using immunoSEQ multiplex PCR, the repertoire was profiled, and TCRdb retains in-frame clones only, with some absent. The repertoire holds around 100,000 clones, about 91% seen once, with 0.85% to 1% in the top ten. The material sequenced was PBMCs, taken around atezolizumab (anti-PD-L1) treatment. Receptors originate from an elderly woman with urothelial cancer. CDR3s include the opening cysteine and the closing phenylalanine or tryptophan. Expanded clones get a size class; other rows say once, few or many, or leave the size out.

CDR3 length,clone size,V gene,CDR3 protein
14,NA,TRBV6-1,CASGAREGPNEQFF
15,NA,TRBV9,CASSDPGQGGNTIYF
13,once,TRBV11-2,CASSSLTGYEQYF
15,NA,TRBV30,CAWRRTSGRLDEQYF
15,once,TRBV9,CASSPQGGLYNEQFF
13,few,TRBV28,CASRRYRNEKLFF
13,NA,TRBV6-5,CASTPGNAYEQYF
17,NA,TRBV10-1,CASSESSGVRSYNEQFF
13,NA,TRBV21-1,CASGDRANEKLFF
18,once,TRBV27,CASSWDRGLLSGANVLTF
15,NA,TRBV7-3,CASSLQAGTIYEQFF
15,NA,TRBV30,CAWSVFSGSYNEQFF
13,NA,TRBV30,CAWSTATNQPQHF
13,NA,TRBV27,CASSLTGDTEAFF
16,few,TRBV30,CAWSPGLAGGGDEQFF
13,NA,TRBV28,CASTLGLEGEQFF
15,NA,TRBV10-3,CAISEVAGGPYEQYF
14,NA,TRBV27,CASSLQGANEKLFF
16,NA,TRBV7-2,CASSSGTSGRGDTQYF
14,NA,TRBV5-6,CASRAGTEQETQYF
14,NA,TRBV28,CASSLSAGISEAFF
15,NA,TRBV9,CASSRPQQGNYGYTF
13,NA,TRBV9,CASSVEKGDGYTF
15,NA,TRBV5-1,CASSDQGVGANTQYF
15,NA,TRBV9,CASSSSGSSYNEQFF
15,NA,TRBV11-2,CASSLGDWENYGYTF
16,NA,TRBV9,CASSPPGLASTDTQYF
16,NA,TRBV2,CASRLGDRGRNTEAFF
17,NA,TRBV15,CATSSREGQGSSYEQYF
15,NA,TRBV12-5,CASGSGLAGRDTQYF
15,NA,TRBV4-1,CASSQDRAGGGKLFF
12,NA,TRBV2,CASSVLASEQFF
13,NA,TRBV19,CASSIGGNGEQFF
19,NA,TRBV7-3,CASSPTFRRAGVEGETQYF
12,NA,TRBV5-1,CASSPGQNEQYF
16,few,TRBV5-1,CASSLEASGRVWEQYF
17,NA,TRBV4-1,CASSQEGGTLVSDTQYF
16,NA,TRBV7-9,CASSLVSGRYPDTQYF
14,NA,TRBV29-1,CSVEGGGLNTEAFF
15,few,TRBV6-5,CASRRKQGLGTEAFF
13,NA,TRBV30,CAWRFGTPTEAFF
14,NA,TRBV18,CASSLIQGADEQFF
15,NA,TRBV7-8,CASSFRDRAYNEQFF
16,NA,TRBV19,CASSNQREGRSYEQYF
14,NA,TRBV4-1,CASSPGQGLGEQFF